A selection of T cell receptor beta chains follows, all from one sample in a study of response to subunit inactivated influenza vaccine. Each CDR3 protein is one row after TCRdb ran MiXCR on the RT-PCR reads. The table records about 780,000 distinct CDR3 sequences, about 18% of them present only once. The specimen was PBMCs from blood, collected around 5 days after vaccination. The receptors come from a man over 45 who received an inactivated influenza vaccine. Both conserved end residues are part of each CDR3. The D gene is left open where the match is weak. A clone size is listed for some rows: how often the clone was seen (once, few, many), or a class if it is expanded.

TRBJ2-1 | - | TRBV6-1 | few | CASLDWGATSNNEQFF | TGTGCCAGCTTAGATTGGGGGGCGACCTCAAACAATGAGCAGTTCTTC
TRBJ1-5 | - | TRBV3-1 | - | CASSQEWEGPQHF | TGTGCCAGCAGCCAAGAATGGGAAGGACCCCAGCATTTT
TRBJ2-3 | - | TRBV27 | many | CASSSSIGQTRSTDTQYF | TGTGCCAGCAGTTCATCGATCGGACAGACCCGAAGCACAGATACGCAGTATTTT
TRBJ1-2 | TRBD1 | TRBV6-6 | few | CASSPTGGNGYTF | TGTGCCAGCAGTCCTACAGGGGGCAATGGCTACACCTTC
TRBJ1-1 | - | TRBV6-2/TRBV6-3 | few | CASIKQGAMNTEAFF | TGTGCCAGCATTAAACAGGGCGCCATGAACACTGAAGCTTTCTTT
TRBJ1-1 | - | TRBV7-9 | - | CASSAGGRAFF | TGTGCCAGCAGCGCGGGGGGACGGGCTTTCTTT
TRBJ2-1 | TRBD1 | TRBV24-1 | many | CATSDLGTGSYNEQFF | TGTGCCACCAGTGACCTGGGGACAGGGTCCTACAATGAGCAGTTCTTC
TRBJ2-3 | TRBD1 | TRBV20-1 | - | CSAVGQAFSTDTQYF | TGCAGTGCAGTAGGACAGGCTTTTAGCACAGATACGCAGTATTTT
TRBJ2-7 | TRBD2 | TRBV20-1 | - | CSARGAGGVFSYEQYF | TGCAGTGCTAGAGGAGCGGGAGGGGTCTTCTCCTACGAGCAGTACTTC
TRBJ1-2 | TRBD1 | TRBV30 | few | CAWSDRDRGLYGYTF | TGTGCCTGGAGTGATCGAGACAGGGGACTCTATGGCTACACCTTC
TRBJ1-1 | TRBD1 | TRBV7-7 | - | CASSPMDRVTEAFF | TGTGCCAGCAGCCCAATGGACAGGGTCACTGAAGCTTTCTTT
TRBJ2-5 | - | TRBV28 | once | CATDKGGGRETQYF | TGTGCCACTGACAAGGGGGGGGGCAGAGAGACCCAGTACTTC
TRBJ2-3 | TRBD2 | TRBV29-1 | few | CSVEVAGGPPDTQYF | TGCAGCGTTGAGGTAGCGGGAGGGCCACCAGATACGCAGTATTTT
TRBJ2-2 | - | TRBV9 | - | CASSPPGRGSLAGELFF | TGTGCCAGCAGCCCACCTGGTCGGGGTTCACTCGCCGGGGAGCTGTTTTTT
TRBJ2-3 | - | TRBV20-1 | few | CSARDSRGRTDTQYF | TGCAGTGCTAGAGATAGCAGGGGTCGCACAGATACGCAGTATTTT
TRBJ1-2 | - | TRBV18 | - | CASSPTKTNYGYTF | TGTGCCAGCTCACCCACCAAGACTAACTATGGCTACACCTTC
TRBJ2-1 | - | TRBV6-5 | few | CASSYSSSSYNEQFF | TGTGCCAGCAGTTACTCATCTAGCTCCTACAATGAGCAGTTCTTC
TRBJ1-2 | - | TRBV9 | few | CASSVGLNTNYGYTF | TGTGCCAGCAGCGTCGGACTGAATACTAACTATGGCTACACCTTC
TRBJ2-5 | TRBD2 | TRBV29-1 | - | CSVVPLAGAGETQYF | TGCAGCGTTGTTCCTCTAGCGGGAGCGGGAGAGACCCAGTACTTC
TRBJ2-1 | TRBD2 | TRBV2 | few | CASKGLAGLEQFF | TGTGCCAGCAAGGGACTAGCGGGCCTTGAGCAGTTCTTC
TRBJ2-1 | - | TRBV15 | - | CATSRSRSGNEQFF | TGTGCCACCAGCAGATCCCGGAGCGGCAATGAGCAGTTCTTC
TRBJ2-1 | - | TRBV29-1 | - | CSAGPDEQFF | TGCAGCGCTGGGCCCGATGAGCAGTTCTTC
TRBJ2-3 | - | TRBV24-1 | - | CATSASLDTQYF | TGTGCCACCAGTGCCAGTTTAGATACGCAGTATTTT
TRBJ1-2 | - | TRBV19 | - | CASSKGTKLGYGYTF | TGTGCCAGTAGTAAGGGTACGAAGCTCGGCTATGGCTACACCTTC
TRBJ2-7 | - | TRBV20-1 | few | CSARDDALRTYEQYF | TGCAGTGCTAGAGATGATGCACTTAGAACCTACGAGCAGTACTTC
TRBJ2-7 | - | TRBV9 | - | CASSATGGGNEQYF | TGTGCCAGCAGCGCAACCGGAGGGGGTAACGAGCAGTACTTC
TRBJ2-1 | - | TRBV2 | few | CASSRDPQNEQFF | TGTGCCAGCAGTCGGGACCCACAGAATGAGCAGTTCTTC
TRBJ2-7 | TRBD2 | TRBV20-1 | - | CSATTRPGLAGSSYEQYF | TGCAGTGCTACCACGAGACCGGGACTAGCGGGGAGCTCCTACGAGCAGTACTTC
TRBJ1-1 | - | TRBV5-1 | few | CASSLVQITMNTEAFF | TGCGCCAGCAGCTTGGTGCAGATAACCATGAACACTGAAGCTTTCTTT